This entry concerns a single T cell receptor beta chain. This sample was included in a study of OX40 agonist ivuxolimab in advanced cancers. The V segment lost 7 bases and the J segment 4 bases; nucleotides outside the gene matches: 6. The CDR3 length is 15 residues. Germline values: CDR1 SGHNT, CDR2 YYREEE (reference sequence). Profiled with immunoSEQ multiplex PCR; TCRdb holds only in-frame clones, not every one. The profile shows about 58,000 clones, 75% to 90% of them singletons. The source material was CD4+ or CD8+ T cells sorted from blood, sampled in a trial of the OX40 agonist ivuxolimab. The clonotype was recovered from an adult with an advanced solid tumor such as melanoma, head and neck, liver or kidney cancer. The chain combines TRBV5-4 with TRBJ2-1; TRBD2 agrees at 12 bases. CDR3 coding DNA: TGTGCCAGCCAGACTAGCGGGGGAAGATACAATGAGCAGTTCTTC. The encoded protein is CASQTSGGRYNEQFF.